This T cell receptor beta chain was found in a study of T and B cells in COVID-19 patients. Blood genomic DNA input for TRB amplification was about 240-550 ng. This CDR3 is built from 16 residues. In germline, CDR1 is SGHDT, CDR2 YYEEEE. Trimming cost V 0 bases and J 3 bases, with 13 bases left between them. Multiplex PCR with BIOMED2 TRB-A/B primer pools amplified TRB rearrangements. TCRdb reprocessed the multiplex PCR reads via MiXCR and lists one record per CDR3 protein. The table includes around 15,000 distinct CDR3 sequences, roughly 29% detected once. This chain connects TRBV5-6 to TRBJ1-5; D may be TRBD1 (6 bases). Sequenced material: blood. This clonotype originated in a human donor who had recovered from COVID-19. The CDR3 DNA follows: TGTGCCAGCAGCTTGGACGGTCAGGGACACAATCAGCCCCAGCATTTT. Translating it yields CASSLDGQGHNQPQHF.